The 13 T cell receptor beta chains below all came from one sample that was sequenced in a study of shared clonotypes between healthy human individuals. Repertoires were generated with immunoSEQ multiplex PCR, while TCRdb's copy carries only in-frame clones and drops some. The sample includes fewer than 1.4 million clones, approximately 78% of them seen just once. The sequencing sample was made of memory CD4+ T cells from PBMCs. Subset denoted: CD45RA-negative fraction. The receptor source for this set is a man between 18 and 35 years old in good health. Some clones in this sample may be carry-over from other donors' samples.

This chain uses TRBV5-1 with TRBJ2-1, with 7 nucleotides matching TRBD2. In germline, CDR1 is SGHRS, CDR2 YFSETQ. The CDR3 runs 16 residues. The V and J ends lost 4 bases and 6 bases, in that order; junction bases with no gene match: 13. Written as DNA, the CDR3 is TGCGCCAGCAGCCCGCCTGGCGGGAGAAGAAGCAATGAGCAGTTCTTC. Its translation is CASSPPGGRRSNEQFF.

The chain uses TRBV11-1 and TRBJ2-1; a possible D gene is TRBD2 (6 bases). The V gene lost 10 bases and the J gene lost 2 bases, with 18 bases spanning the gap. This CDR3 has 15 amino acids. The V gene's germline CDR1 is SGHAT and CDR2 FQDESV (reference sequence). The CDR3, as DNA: TGTGCCACTTCCAGTAGACTAGTCCCCTACAATGAGCAGTTCTTC. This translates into CATSSRLVPYNEQFF. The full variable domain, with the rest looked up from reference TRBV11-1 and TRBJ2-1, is EAEVAQSPRYKITEKSQAVAFWCDPISGHATLYWYRQILGQGPELLVQFQDESVVDDSQLPKDRFSAERLKGVDSTLKIQPAELGDSAMYLCATSSRLVPYNEQFFGPGTRLTVL.

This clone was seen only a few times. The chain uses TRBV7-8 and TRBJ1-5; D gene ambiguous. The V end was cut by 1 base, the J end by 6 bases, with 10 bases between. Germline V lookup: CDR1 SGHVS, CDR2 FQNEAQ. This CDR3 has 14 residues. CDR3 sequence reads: CASSLGSVGQPQHF. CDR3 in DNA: TGTGCCAGCAGCTTAGGGTCAGTCGGTCAGCCCCAGCATTTT.

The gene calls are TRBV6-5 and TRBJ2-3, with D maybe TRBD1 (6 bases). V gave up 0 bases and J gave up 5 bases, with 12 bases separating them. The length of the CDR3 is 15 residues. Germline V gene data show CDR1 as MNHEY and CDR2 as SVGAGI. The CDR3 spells CASSYSGTTGDTQYF. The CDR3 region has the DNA TGTGCCAGCAGTTACTCCGGGACAACAGGAGATACGCAGTATTTT.

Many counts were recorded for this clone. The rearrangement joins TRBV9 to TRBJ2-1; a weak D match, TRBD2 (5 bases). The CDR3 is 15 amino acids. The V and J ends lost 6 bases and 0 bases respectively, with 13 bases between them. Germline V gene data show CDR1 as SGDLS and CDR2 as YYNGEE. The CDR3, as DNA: TGTGCCAGCACTCGCGACGGGGACTCCTACAATGAGCAGTTCTTC. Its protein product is CASTRDGDSYNEQFF.

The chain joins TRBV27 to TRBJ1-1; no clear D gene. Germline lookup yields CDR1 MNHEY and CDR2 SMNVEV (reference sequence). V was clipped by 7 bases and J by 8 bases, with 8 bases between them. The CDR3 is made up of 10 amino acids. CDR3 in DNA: TGTGCCAGCACCCTGCCGGAAGCTTTCTTT. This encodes CASTLPEAFF.

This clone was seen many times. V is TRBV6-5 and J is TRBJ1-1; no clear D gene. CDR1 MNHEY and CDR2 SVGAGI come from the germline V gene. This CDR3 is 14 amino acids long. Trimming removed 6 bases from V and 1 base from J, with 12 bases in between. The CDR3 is CASRAQYRNTEAFF. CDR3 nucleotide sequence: TGTGCCAGCAGAGCTCAATACAGGAACACTGAAGCTTTCTTT.

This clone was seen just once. CDR3 coding DNA: TGTGCCAGCAACGCCATTAGCGGACCCTACGAGCAGTACTTC. Translation gives CASNAISGPYEQYF. The chain has TRBV27 and TRBJ2-7; D may be TRBD2 (6 bases). Germline CDR1 reads MNHEY; CDR2 reads SMNVEV (reference sequence). The length of the CDR3 is 14 residues. The V end lost 7 bases, the J end lost 2 bases, and 15 bases lay between the germline ends.

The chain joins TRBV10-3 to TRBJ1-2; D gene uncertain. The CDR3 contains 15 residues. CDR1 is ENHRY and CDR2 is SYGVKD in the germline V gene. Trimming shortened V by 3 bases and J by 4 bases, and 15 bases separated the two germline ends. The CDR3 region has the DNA TGTGCCATCAGTGAATTGGTACCTCCGGGCTATGGCTACACCTTC. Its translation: CAISELVPPGYGYTF.

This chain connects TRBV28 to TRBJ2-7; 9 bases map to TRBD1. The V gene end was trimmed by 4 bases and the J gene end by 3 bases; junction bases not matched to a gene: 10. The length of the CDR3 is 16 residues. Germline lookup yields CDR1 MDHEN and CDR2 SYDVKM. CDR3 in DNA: TGTGCCAGCAGTTCCCTCGGGACAGGGATGCGCTACGAGCAGTACTTC. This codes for CASSSLGTGMRYEQYF.

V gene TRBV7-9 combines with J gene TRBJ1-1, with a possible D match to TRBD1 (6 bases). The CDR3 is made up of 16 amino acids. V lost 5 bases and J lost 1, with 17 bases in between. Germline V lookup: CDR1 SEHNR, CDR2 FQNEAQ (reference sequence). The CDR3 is CASSPGLQGPNTEAFF. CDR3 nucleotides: TGTGCCAGCAGCCCGGGATTGCAGGGGCCGAACACTGAAGCTTTCTTT.

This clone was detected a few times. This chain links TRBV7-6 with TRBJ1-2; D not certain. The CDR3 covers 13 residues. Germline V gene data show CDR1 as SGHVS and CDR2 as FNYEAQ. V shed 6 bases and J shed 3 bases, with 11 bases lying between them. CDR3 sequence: CASRAGSDYGYTF. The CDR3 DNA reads TGTGCCAGCAGAGCGGGGAGTGACTATGGCTACACCTTC. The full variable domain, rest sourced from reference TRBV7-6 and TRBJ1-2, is GAGVSQSPRYKVTKRGQDVALRCDPISGHVSLYWYRQALGQGPEFLTYFNYEAQQDKSGLPNDRFSAERPEGSISTLTIQRTEQRDSAMYRCASRAGSDYGYTFGSGTRLTVV.

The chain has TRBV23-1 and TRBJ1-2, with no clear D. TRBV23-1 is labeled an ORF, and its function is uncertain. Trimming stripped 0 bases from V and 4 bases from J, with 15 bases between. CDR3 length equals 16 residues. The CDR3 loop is CASSQSNRWQFYGYTF. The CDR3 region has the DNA TGCGCCAGCAGTCAATCTAATCGTTGGCAGTTCTATGGCTACACCTTC.